A selection of T cell receptor beta chains follows, all from one sample in a study of T cell repertoires in cytomegalovirus infection. TCRdb processed the reads anew with MiXCR; each CDR3 protein has one entry. The sample includes 200,000 to 250,000 distinct CDR3 sequences, around an eighth of them seen just once. Material: PBMCs. The receptors were gathered from a human donor in good health (CMV status not recorded). Some clones in this sample may be carry-over from other donors' samples. CDR3s include the opening cysteine and the closing phenylalanine or tryptophan. D genes are given only for firm matches. The size entry is marked missing in some rows and otherwise reads once, few, many or a size class.

V gene	J gene	clone size	D gene	CDR3 DNA	CDR3 protein
TRBV3-1	TRBJ2-5	few	-	TGTGCCAGCAGCCAAGGGGCAGGCCCAGGAGGGGAGACCCAGTACTTC	CASSQGAGPGGETQYF
TRBV7-6	TRBJ1-2	many	-	TGTGCCAGCAGCCACGGGGGAGACTATGGCTACACCTTC	CASSHGGDYGYTF
TRBV19	TRBJ2-3	-	-	TGTGCCAGTAGTCCCGACAGGCGCACAGATACGCAGTATTTT	CASSPDRRTDTQYF
TRBV28	TRBJ1-1	many	TRBD1	TGTGCCAGCAGTTTAGTCGGGACAGGGAATGGGAACACTGAAGCTTTCTTT	CASSLVGTGNGNTEAFF
TRBV5-4	TRBJ2-5	many	-	TGTGCCAGCAGCTACCAGGGTACAGAGACCCAGTACTTC	CASSYQGTETQYF
TRBV7-2	TRBJ2-1	many	-	TGTGCCAGCAGTCTGAGTCCGAAGAATGAGCAGTTCTTC	CASSLSPKNEQFF
TRBV28	TRBJ2-7	many	TRBD2	TGTGCCAGCAGTTTAAGGAGCGGGAGGGCCGACGAGCAGTACTTC	CASSLRSGRADEQYF
TRBV12-3/TRBV12-4	TRBJ1-1	many	-	TGTGCCAGCAGCCTGACCAGGAACACTGAAGCTTTCTTT	CASSLTRNTEAFF
TRBV29-1	TRBJ2-2	few	-	TGCAGCGTTGAGTTGCGCACCGGGGAGCTGTTTTTT	CSVELRTGELFF
TRBV14	TRBJ1-2	once	TRBD1	TGTGCCAGCAGCCAAGTTTTGGACAGGGGCCCGGACGACTATGGCTACACCTTC	CASSQVLDRGPDDYGYTF
TRBV29-1	TRBJ2-7	few	-	TGCAGCGTTGGAGTGACAGGAGCGTACGAGCAGTACTTC	CSVGVTGAYEQYF
TRBV3-1	TRBJ1-2	many	-	TGTGCCAGCAGCTCCGGACTCAACTATGGCTACACCTTC	CASSSGLNYGYTF
TRBV10-3	TRBJ2-6	-	-	TGTGCCATCAGTGAGTCGACAGGCTCTGGGGCCAACGTCCTGACTTTC	CAISESTGSGANVLTF
TRBV29-1	TRBJ2-7	-	-	TGCAGCGTTGAAGTGCAAGGGGACGAGCAGTACTTC	CSVEVQGDEQYF
TRBV11-3	TRBJ2-1	many	-	TGTGCCAGCAGCTTAGCGTCGACTTCCCCCAGTGAGCAGTTCTTC	CASSLASTSPSEQFF
TRBV29-1	TRBJ1-1	few	-	TGCAGCGTTGAGGGGGCCACTGAAGCTTTCTTT	CSVEGATEAFF
TRBV7-2	TRBJ1-2	many	-	TGTGCCAGCAGCCCATGGAGGGCCGATGGCTACACCTTC	CASSPWRADGYTF
TRBV12-3/TRBV12-4	TRBJ1-1	few	-	TGTGCCAGCAGAACAGGCTTGGCTGAAGCTTTCTTT	CASRTGLAEAFF
TRBV4-2	TRBJ2-1	few	TRBD2	TGTGCCAGCAGCCGCTTACCCGGAGCCGGGACTAGCGTGGCGAATGAGCAGTTCTTC	CASSRLPGAGTSVANEQFF
TRBV5-6	TRBJ2-2	-	TRBD1	TGTGCCAGCAGCTTCCCATCCACAGGGGGCATAACCGGGGAGCTGTTTTTT	CASSFPSTGGITGELFF
TRBV20-1	TRBJ2-7	many	TRBD2	TGCAGTGCTAGTGGCGGGACTAGCGGGGGCTACTACGAGCAGTACTTC	CSASGGTSGGYYEQYF
TRBV12-3/TRBV12-4	TRBJ2-2	few	TRBD2	TGTGCCAGCAGCCTTAGCGGGAGGACCGGGGAGCTGTTTTTT	CASSLSGRTGELFF
TRBV12-3/TRBV12-4	TRBJ2-1	few	-	TGTGCCAGCAGTCCCACCCCGCTCCCCCAGCCACACAATGAGCAGTTCTTC	CASSPTPLPQPHNEQFF
TRBV28	TRBJ2-7	many	TRBD1	TGTGCCAGCAGTGGACAGGGGATCTACGAGCAGTACTTC	CASSGQGIYEQYF
TRBV29-1	TRBJ2-7	-	TRBD1	TGCAGCGTTGAGATAGGACAGGGCTCCTACGAGCAGTACTTC	CSVEIGQGSYEQYF
TRBV15	TRBJ2-4	few	-	TGTGCCACCAGCAGAGACGGAAACATTCAGTACTTC	CATSRDGNIQYF
TRBV6-1	TRBJ2-6	many	-	TGTGCCAGCACCGACAGGCCTCCAGGCTGGGGGGCCAACGTCCTGACTTTC	CASTDRPPGWGANVLTF
TRBV11-2	TRBJ2-2	many	-	TGTGCCAGCAGCTTAGGCTCCGGGGAGCTGTTTTTT	CASSLGSGELFF
TRBV3-1	TRBJ1-4	once	-	TGTGCCAGCAGCCAGGCGAGTGGTGAAAAACTGTTTTTT	CASSQASGEKLFF
TRBV28	TRBJ1-4	many	TRBD1	TGTGCCACGGGACAGGGACAAGAAAAACTGTTTTTT	CATGQGQEKLFF
TRBV5-1	TRBJ2-6	-	-	TGCGCCAGCAGCTTAAGGGTGACCGCCCCTGGGGCCAACGTCCTGACTTTC	CASSLRVTAPGANVLTF
TRBV7-9	TRBJ2-1	once	TRBD2	TGTGCCAGCAGCCCGCTAGTGAGGAGCGGGAGGGCCTACAATGAGCAGTTCTTC	CASSPLVRSGRAYNEQFF
TRBV12-3/TRBV12-4	TRBJ1-1	many	-	TGTGCCAGCACCAATAAGGTCGTCGGGACTGAAGCTTTCTTT	CASTNKVVGTEAFF
TRBV7-8	TRBJ2-4	many	-	TGTGCCACCGGGGCCAAAAACATTCAGTACTTC	CATGAKNIQYF
TRBV25-1	TRBJ2-7	-	-	TGTGCCACAGGGGACGTCGGCCCCTACGAGCAGTACTTC	CATGDVGPYEQYF
TRBV29-1	TRBJ1-2	few	-	TGCAGCGTTGAAGGGTCCTTTACAGGGAGGCTTGGATATGGCTACACCTTC	CSVEGSFTGRLGYGYTF
TRBV28	TRBJ1-1	many	-	TGTGCCAGCAGCTTCCCCTTACAAGGGAACACTGAAGCTTTCTTT	CASSFPLQGNTEAFF
TRBV7-3	TRBJ2-1	many	TRBD2	TGTGCCAGCAGCCTCGGCGGGGGGGTTAACAATGAGCAGTTCTTC	CASSLGGGVNNEQFF
TRBV19	TRBJ2-1	few	-	TGTGCCAGTAGTATTGGGGGTGAGCAGTTCTTC	CASSIGGEQFF
TRBV2	TRBJ1-2	-	-	TGTGCCAGCAATGAACAGGGAGTGGATGGCTACACCTTC	CASNEQGVDGYTF
TRBV19	TRBJ1-5	-	-	TGTGCCAGTAGCCCGGGACTAAGAGGCAATCAGCCCCAGCATTTT	CASSPGLRGNQPQHF
TRBV6-5	TRBJ1-6	few	-	TGTGCCAGCAGTTACTTTCAATCACCCCTCCACTTT	CASSYFQSPLHF
TRBV7-8	TRBJ2-3	many	TRBD2	TGTGCCAGCAGCTTAGCGTCTAGCGGGAGATCCGATACGCAGTATTTT	CASSLASSGRSDTQYF
TRBV29-1	TRBJ1-2	-	-	TGCAGCGTTATTATCGGCGGAGACTATGGCTACACCTTC	CSVIIGGDYGYTF
TRBV6-2/TRBV6-3	TRBJ2-1	-	TRBD2	TGTGCCAGCATTACCGGGACTAGCGGGGTTAATGAGCAGTCCTTC	CASITGTSGVNEQSF
TRBV7-2	TRBJ2-3	many	-	TGTGCCAGCAGCTTTGTGGGGGCCCGAGAGGGCAATACGCAGTATTTT	CASSFVGAREGNTQYF
TRBV7-2	TRBJ1-5	many	-	TGTGCCAGCAGCCTAAGGACAGAGTATCAGCCCCAGCATTTT	CASSLRTEYQPQHF
TRBV7-3	TRBJ1-2	many	-	TGTGCCAGCAGCATGCCGGGGCTAGGAGGCTACACCTTC	CASSMPGLGGYTF
TRBV6-8	TRBJ2-1	-	-	TGTGCCAGCAGGACCCGAAGGGGGGCGGATGAGCAGTTCTTC	CASRTRRGADEQFF
TRBV28	TRBJ1-4	-	-	TGTGCCAGCAGTTTACAGTTGGGCGGGGAAAAACTGTTTTTT	CASSLQLGGEKLFF
TRBV12-3/TRBV12-4	TRBJ2-7	many	-	TGTGCCAGCAGTCACCCCGAAGGGACTGTCTCCTACGAGCAGTACTTC	CASSHPEGTVSYEQYF
TRBV19	TRBJ2-7	few	-	TGTGCCAGTAGCCCCGGGGTTGGGGTCTCCTACGAGCAGTACTTC	CASSPGVGVSYEQYF
TRBV6-5	TRBJ2-3	many	-	TGTGCCAGCAGTTCCCGGGACAAAGCTCTGGGTACGCAGTATTTT	CASSSRDKALGTQYF
TRBV6-1	TRBJ2-5	few	-	TGTGCCACCGTCCCGGGACAGGACCTTCCCCCAGCGGGAGCCTTGGAGACCCAGTACTTC	CATVPGQDLPPAGALETQYF